Listed below are T cell receptor beta chains from one sample, sequenced in a study of graft-versus-host responses after intestinal transplantation. Repertoires were generated with immunoSEQ multiplex PCR, while TCRdb's copy carries only in-frame clones and drops some. Among 9,700 or so clones, around 84% were seen once, and the ten largest hold approximately 25%. The source was ileum tissue, collected less than 550 days after intestinal transplant. All receptors come from a human patient who received an intestinal transplant, so some T cells may come from the graft donor. Each CDR3 is given without its conserved first and last residue. Clone size, where shown, is once, few, many, or a class for clones that have expanded.

V gene	J gene	clone size	CDR3 protein
TRBV6-1	TRBJ1-5	.	ASRVQGNQPQH
TRBV28	TRBJ2-7	.	ASSLRGVAGTVYEQY
TRBV5-4	TRBJ1-2	.	ASSLPGTGRNYGYT
TRBV11-2	TRBJ1-1	.	ASSPNRDREAF
TRBV7-2	TRBJ1-1	.	ASSFGLGDLGTEAF
TRBV27	TRBJ2-5	.	ASSKAGPTNGETQY
TRBV11-2	TRBJ1-6	.	ASSPNRDRALH
TRBV30	TRBJ2-1	.	AWSAGGPGEQF
TRBV6-1	TRBJ1-5	.	ASKVAGGNQPQH
TRBV11-3	TRBJ1-5	few	ASSLPNQPQH
TRBV11-2	.	.	ASSLGVGEQY
TRBV4-1	TRBJ1-1	.	ASSQENMNTEAF
TRBV18	TRBJ1-1	.	ASSRRRADGTEAF
TRBV18	TRBJ2-3	.	ASSRQIASTDTQY
TRBV5-1	TRBJ2-1	once	ASSYLGTSSYNEQF
TRBV4-1	TRBJ1-4	few	ASSLSGGQPSNEKLF
TRBV6-1	TRBJ1-2	few	ASRGDIYGYT
TRBV14	TRBJ2-2	.	ASSQDYLSRVTGELF
TRBV28	TRBJ2-1	once	ASSGGQWTINEQF
TRBV7-8	.	.	ASSGRGQFRYEQY
TRBV7-9	TRBJ2-1	.	ASRGTSGSSYNEQF
TRBV4-3	TRBJ1-2	few	ASSQLPVNYGYT
TRBV5-1	TRBJ2-7	.	ASSPRRGSLSPSGEQY
TRBV29-1	.	.	SVVQDSSYEQY
TRBV4-1	TRBJ2-2	.	ASSQVSQAHLGELF
TRBV25-1	TRBJ2-1	.	ASSRSGGRYNEQF
TRBV7-8	TRBJ2-2	.	ASSLQTGLSWTGELF
TRBV7-3	TRBJ2-1	.	ASSLSNYLSYNEQF
TRBV5-1	TRBJ1-2	.	ASSSALGTSHGYT
TRBV7-2	TRBJ2-3	few	ASSLGGPDTQY
TRBV19	TRBJ1-2	once	ASRAVYGHT
TRBV28	TRBJ1-1	once	ASSFIQRGGSTEAF
TRBV19	TRBJ2-1	.	ASSMGLAGSSF
TRBV5-1	TRBJ2-3	.	ASSSTGSSDTQY
TRBV29-1	.	.	SVSPGIRYEQY
TRBV20-1	TRBJ2-1	.	SASPYNEQF
TRBV28	TRBJ2-1	once	ASSLLAGGREHGNEQF